This T cell receptor beta chain originates from a study of shared clonotypes between healthy human individuals (TCRdb year 2020). As for the study more broadly: A few men and a couple of women, aged 18 to 49 years, made up the cohort. For each donor, CD4 naive and CD4 memory were each run on three plates, CD8 naive on two plates, and CD8 memory on one plate. To estimate repertoire size and how much clonotype sharing occurs between individuals, the study deeply sequenced the blood TCR repertoires of five healthy adults. To increase sequencing depth and limit assay-specific biases, different laboratories used diverse techniques to prepare libraries and sequence TCR repertoires. Leukapheresis yielded between about 0.94 and 9 billion PBMCs per donor.

As to this clone: Its target antigen remains unknown. Qualities for individual bases were not recorded, and no much larger clone is one base off.

Using the deep immunoSEQ assay, multiplex PCR amplified TCR CDR3 regions from genomic DNA. Extracted genomic DNA from each cell subset was distributed evenly across all wells of several immunoSEQ 96-well plates, and each plate was treated as a replicate. For sorted subsets, roughly 200 ng of genomic DNA, equivalent to 25,000 to 35,000 T cell genomes, went into each replicate PCR. Purified libraries were quantified with a Qubit 3.0 fluorometer, sized on a Bioanalyzer 2100, and re-quantified with the KAPA Library Quantification kit. A separate single-read 150-cycle Illumina NextSeq 550 flow cell was used to sequence each immunoSEQ 96-well plate. In the source study's methods: The immunoSEQ output contained only junctional sequences without quality scores, so filtering could not match that applied to full-length reads. To assign V/J genes and CDR3, sequences were annotated against IMGT germline references using PyIR, a Python wrapper for IgBLAST v1.9. Any read was removed if the V/J assignment was weak (E-value above 1e-6), the CDR3 was missing, or the read contained stop codons, out-of-frame junctions, or ambiguous translated residues. V3J clonotypes were defined as sequences sharing an identical inferred V gene, J gene, and CDR3 amino acid sequence. Percentage overlap between repertoires was computed as shared unique clonotypes divided by the size of the smaller repertoire. RTK rarefaction, the Chao1 estimator, and Recon v2.1 estimates of unobserved clonotypes were used to assess repertoire richness. Generation probabilities were computed with OLGA for all TCRbeta clonotypes obtained by the gDNA method from several donors. Imported from immuneACCESS, the table was reduced by TCRdb to in-frame sequences with V and J called. These copies leave out some clones; in studies compared against another copy, an unresolved V gene accounts for under half, and the cause of the remainder is not known. That table supplies the V and J calls and clone size; D and trimming were determined from the DNA. The sample includes 1.4 million or so clones, with approximately 98.5% observed a single time. The ten largest clones represent about 0.34% of the sample.

Counted from cysteine to phenylalanine, this CDR3 has 12 amino acids. Here the CDR3 DNA is all that survives: 36 bases in frame from base 1. From the germline V gene, CDR1 is SNHLY and CDR2 is FYNNEI. V is pared back by 10 bases and J by 4 bases, with 11 bases lying between the germline termini. Donors were healthy HIV-negative adults with no recently reported acute infections or vaccinations. All donors were Caucasian adults living in Nashville, Tennessee, USA. CD4+ T cells were enriched by magnetic negative selection; naive cells were then positively selected on CD45RA, and the negative fraction formed the memory subset. Blood was collected by leukapheresis, and PBMCs were isolated by Ficoll-Histopaque density gradient centrifugation and then cryopreserved in liquid nitrogen vapor phase. Analytical flow cytometry was used to check the purity and quantity of each magnetically sorted T cell population. Genomic DNA was isolated from every sorted fraction and measured by UV absorbance on a Nanodrop 2000c.

On the study overall, not on this receptor specifically: Larger estimated clonotype richness was generally found for naive subsets than for memory subsets. Because the study included only a small number of donors, the genetic and exposure-history diversity represented was limited. Sampling was restricted to blood, and TCR repertoires in tissues likely differ from the TCR repertoires found in blood. Even with the large sequencing depth, rarefaction of the sorted-subset datasets indicated that sequencing was incomplete. Pairwise subsampling indicated that sequencing depth was expected to affect the degree of clonotype sharing among donors. Sharing across four donors was observed for approximately 4.6% of naive CD4, over 3% of naive CD8, 2% to 2.5% of memory CD4, and approximately 0.41% of memory CD8 clonotypes. Higher generation probabilities were observed for clonotypes shared by all four sorted-subset donors than for non-shared clonotypes.

The chain was built from TRBV2 and TRBJ2-1; TRBD1 is a possible D gene, resting on 6 matching bases. The sample was naive CD4+ T cells sorted from blood. What this sample's cell subset or site label stands for: CD45RA+ positively selected. This sequence originates from a man aged 30-40 years in good health. The CDR3 here reads CANSDSYNEQFF. The base sequence is TGTGCCAACTCGGACAGTTACAATGAGCAGTTCTTC. Beyond the CDR3, the reference TRBV2 and TRBJ2-1 genes provide the residues; the full variable domain reads: EPEVTQTPSHQVTQMGQEVILRCVPISNHLYFYWYRQILGQKVEFLVSFYNNEISEKSEIFDDQFSVERPDGSNFTLKIRSTKLEDSAMYFCANSDSYNEQFFGPGTRLTVL.